These T cell receptor beta chains were read from a single sample in a study of T-cell reconstitution after alpha-beta-depleted transplantation in children. Each CDR3 protein gets one entry after TCRdb re-called the PCR reads with MiXCR. Of approximately 650,000 distinct CDR3 sequences in the sample, about an eighth are singletons; the top ten hold approximately 0.8%. Material: PBMCs, obtained before TCRalphabeta/CD19-depleted stem cell transplant. Receptor source: a girl aged 2 to 9 with congenital amegakaryocytic thrombocytopenia, due to receive a stem cell transplant. The CDR3 runs from the conserved cysteine through the conserved F or W. A D gene is named only where the DNA matches it firmly. Clone size is shown for a subset of rows, as once, few, many or a class of expanded clone.

>TRBV4-1|many|.|TRBJ2-5
TGCGCTTCTAAGGGGCCTAAAGAGACCCAGTACTTC
CASKGPKETQYF
>TRBV5-1|.|TRBD1|TRBJ2-1
TGCGCCAGCAGCCCACGACAGGGTCGAGGCAATGAGCAGTTCTTC
CASSPRQGRGNEQFF
>TRBV20-1|many|TRBD2|TRBJ2-1
TGCAGTGCCCGGACTAGTGAGTCGGTCAATGAGCAGTTCTTC
CSARTSESVNEQFF
>TRBV2|many|.|TRBJ2-7
TGTGCCAGCTTCCGGGACACGGCCTACGAGCAGTACTTC
CASFRDTAYEQYF
>TRBV28|few|TRBD2|TRBJ2-1
TGTGCCAGCAGTTCGCGACTAGCGGGAGCCCCCAATGAGCAGTTCTTC
CASSSRLAGAPNEQFF
>TRBV2|.|.|TRBJ1-2
TGTGCCAGCAGTACGGAGACGGACGTAAACTATGGCTACACCTTC
CASSTETDVNYGYTF
>TRBV30|.|.|TRBJ2-1
TGTGCCTGGAGCGAAACGAATGAGCAGTTCTTC
CAWSETNEQFF
>TRBV7-2|few|.|TRBJ2-5
TGTGCCAGCAGCTTAGCCCCCAGGGGTGTTACCCAGTACTTC
CASSLAPRGVTQYF
>TRBV6-4|many|.|TRBJ2-1
TGTGCCAGCAGCGACGTGGGAGCAACCTCATACAATGAGCAGTTCTTC
CASSDVGATSYNEQFF
>TRBV15|few|TRBD1|TRBJ2-1
TGTGCCACCAACAGGGGACCGAACAATGAGCAGTTCTTC
CATNRGPNNEQFF
>TRBV7-6|many|TRBD2|TRBJ2-1
TGTGCCAGCAGCGCCCCGGGAGGGTTGGCCTACAATGAGCAGTTCTTC
CASSAPGGLAYNEQFF
>TRBV29-1|many|.|TRBJ1-1
TGCAGCGTTCATGACTTGGGAACTGAAGCTTTCTTT
CSVHDLGTEAFF
>TRBV12-3/TRBV12-4|few|.|TRBJ2-7
TGTGCCAGCAGTTTAAGGCAGGGTAGGGACGAGCAGTACTTC
CASSLRQGRDEQYF
>TRBV10-3|many|TRBD2|TRBJ2-1
TGTGCCATCAGTGAGCCAGGACGAGCGGGAGCTCGCTCCTACAATGAGCAGTTCTTC
CAISEPGRAGARSYNEQFF
>TRBV2|.|TRBD2|TRBJ2-3
TGTGCCAGCAGGGCCGGGACTAGCGGCTTCTCGGCAGATACGCAGTATTTT
CASRAGTSGFSADTQYF
>TRBV5-1|many|TRBD1|TRBJ2-1
TGCGCCAGCAGCTTGGCCTTTATGGGACAGGCGAATGAGCAGTTCTTC
CASSLAFMGQANEQFF
>TRBV28|.|TRBD2|TRBJ2-1
TGTGCCAGCAGTTTAGTACGGGGGGTGCAGTTCTTC
CASSLVRGVQFF
>TRBV7-6|.|TRBD2|TRBJ2-1
TGTGCCAGCAGCTCCCAACCCGGACTAGCGGGAGGCGGGCATGAGCAGTTCTTC
CASSSQPGLAGGGHEQFF
>TRBV29-1|few|.|TRBJ2-3
TGCAGCGTTGTCCGACGAGCAGATACGCAGTATTTT
CSVVRRADTQYF
>TRBV5-1|few|TRBD2|TRBJ2-3
TGCGCCAGCAGAACTAGCGGGACGGCAGATACGCAGTATTTT
CASRTSGTADTQYF
>TRBV20-1|many|TRBD2|TRBJ2-1
TGCAGTGCTGGGTTAGCGGGATCGTCGTATGAGCAGTTCTTC
CSAGLAGSSYEQFF
>TRBV12-3/TRBV12-4|many|TRBD2|TRBJ2-1
TGTGCCAGCAGTCTAGCGGGCAATCACAATGAGCAGTTCTTC
CASSLAGNHNEQFF
>TRBV11-2|few|.|TRBJ2-5
TGTGCCAGCAGCTTAGTACAGGTCATGGAGACCCAGTACTTC
CASSLVQVMETQYF
>TRBV27|.|.|TRBJ2-2
TGTGCCAGCAGTTTAGAAAAGGGGGGGTCGGGCACCGGGGAGCTGTTTTTT
CASSLEKGGSGTGELFF
>TRBV7-6|.|.|TRBJ2-1
TGTGCCAGCATCCCCCCGGCCCACAATGAGCAGTTCTTC
CASIPPAHNEQFF
>TRBV30|many|.|TRBJ2-2
TGTGCCCACGGGGCCTCGCTCACCGGGGAGCTGTTTTTT
CAHGASLTGELFF
>TRBV5-1|many|TRBD2|TRBJ2-1
TGCGCCAGCAGCTCACCGGGACTAGCGGGCCTTAGGGAATTATACAATGAGCAGTTCTTC
CASSSPGLAGLRELYNEQFF
>TRBV19|few|.|TRBJ1-2
TGTGCCAGTCCAATAGGTTACCGCTATGGCTACACCTTC
CASPIGYRYGYTF
>TRBV4-1|.|TRBD1|TRBJ2-7
TGCGCCAGCAGCCCCCTCGCGGTGGGCATTAATAGGACAGGCTATTTCTACGAGCAGTACTTC
CASSPLAVGINRTGYFYEQYF
>TRBV12-3/TRBV12-4|many|.|TRBJ1-1
TGTGCCAGCAGTGCCTTCTCACTGAACACTGAAGCTTTCTTT
CASSAFSLNTEAFF
>TRBV15|few|.|TRBJ1-5
TGTGCCACCAGCACACGGTCGGGGGCCCAGCCCCAGCATTTT
CATSTRSGAQPQHF
>TRBV3-1|.|.|TRBJ2-7
TGTGCCAGCAGCCAAGATGCAGGGCTGTTAAACGAGCAGTACTTC
CASSQDAGLLNEQYF
>TRBV20-1|few|TRBD2|TRBJ2-7
TGCAGTGCAGGACTAGCCTACTACGAGCAGTACTTC
CSAGLAYYEQYF
>TRBV5-1|few|.|TRBJ1-3
TGCGCCAGCAGCCCTGGGACTTCCGGCTCTGGAAACACCATATATTTT
CASSPGTSGSGNTIYF
>TRBV28|many|TRBD2|TRBJ2-3
TGTGCCAGCAGTTTTGGCGGGAGGGCCGTAGATACGCAGTATTTT
CASSFGGRAVDTQYF
>TRBV20-1|many|TRBD1|TRBJ1-1
TGCAGTGCTACGCAACAGGGGGGTGGCACTGAAGCTTTCTTT
CSATQQGGGTEAFF
>TRBV5-1|many|.|TRBJ2-1
TGTGCCAGCAGCCTCGGCATTTACAATGAGCAGTTCTTC
CASSLGIYNEQFF
>TRBV12-3/TRBV12-4|many|.|TRBJ1-1
TGTGCCAGCAGTTTTTACAGGACTGAAGCTTTCTTT
CASSFYRTEAFF
>TRBV7-2|.|.|TRBJ2-2
TGTGCCAGCAGCAAACCTAGTGACCGCGGGGAGCTGTTTTTT
CASSKPSDRGELFF
>TRBV5-1|many|.|TRBJ2-1
TGCGCCAGCAGCTTGGGTGTCCGGCGGCAGACTGAGCAGTTCTTC
CASSLGVRRQTEQFF
>TRBV20-1|many|.|TRBJ2-1
TGCAGTGCTTTATTCGGTGAGCAGTTCTTC
CSALFGEQFF
>TRBV12-3/TRBV12-4|many|.|TRBJ1-5
TGTGCCAGCAGCCGCCGGGGGCCCCAGCATTTT
CASSRRGPQHF
>TRBV15|.|.|TRBJ2-3
TGTGCCACCAGCAGCCACACAGATACGCAGTATTTT
CATSSHTDTQYF
>TRBV20-1|many|TRBD1|TRBJ2-7
TGCAGTGCTAGGACACGACAGGGCGGAGGCTACGAGCAGTACTTC
CSARTRQGGGYEQYF
>TRBV21-1|few|.|TRBJ2-7
TGTGCCAGCAGCAACCCGACAGATAGCTTTCTGAGGGAGGTCGTCTACGAGCAGTACTTC
CASSNPTDSFLREVVYEQYF
>TRBV30|few|TRBD2|TRBJ2-3
TGTGCCTGGAATATCGAGACTAGCATCGGGCAGTATTTT
CAWNIETSIGQYF
>TRBV20-1|many|TRBD1|TRBJ1-2
TGCAGTGCTAGAGATAGGGGGACAGGGGCCTATGGCTACACCTTC
CSARDRGTGAYGYTF
>TRBV2|few|.|TRBJ2-7
TGTGCCAGCCATGACCTTCGTGACGAGCAGTACTTC
CASHDLRDEQYF
>TRBV5-1|many|.|TRBJ2-3
TGCGCCAGCGCGGTTGGCCCATGGGATACGCAGTATTTT
CASAVGPWDTQYF
>TRBV28|few|.|TRBJ2-7
TGTGCCAGCAGTCCGCGGACCGCAACTAGCTCCTACGAGCAGTACTTC
CASSPRTATSSYEQYF
>TRBV6-5|many|TRBD2|TRBJ2-7
TGTGCCAGCAGTTCTTGGACTAGCGGGAGTTACGAGCAGTACTTC
CASSSWTSGSYEQYF
>TRBV5-1|.|.|TRBJ2-6
TGCGCCAGCAGCTGGGTACTACCGCGCGATTCGGGGGCCAACGTCCTGACTTTC
CASSWVLPRDSGANVLTF
>TRBV29-1|many|TRBD2|TRBJ2-1
TGCAGCGTTGATCGGCTAGCGGGAGTGCGGAATGAGCAGTTCTTC
CSVDRLAGVRNEQFF
>TRBV6-5|few|.|TRBJ2-5
TGTGCCAGCAGTTACCTTGCGACCCAAGAGACCCAGTACTTC
CASSYLATQETQYF